Sequencing of this T cell receptor (beta chain) was carried out in a study of T cell changes during pregnancy in multiple sclerosis (dated by TCRdb to about 2019). Concerning the study at large: In women with multiple sclerosis, the researchers looked at how the T cell repertoire shifted as pregnancy progressed.

Looking up the germline V gene yields CDR1 SGHAT and CDR2 FQNNGV. Including the terminal cysteine and phenylalanine, the CDR3 comprises 15 residues. Only CDR3 DNA is held: 45 bases, read in frame from base 1. V and J are trimmed by 0 bases and 7 bases, and the gene matches miss 3 bases of the junction. Libraries were prepared through the immunoSEQ multiplex PCR assay. TCRdb's version of the immuneACCESS table is confined to in-frame rearrangements and falls short of the full clone set. An unresolved V gene accounts for under half of the shortfall where checked; the remainder is of unknown origin. The sample contains around 50,000 clones, about 92% of them found a single time. Approximately 0.6% of the sample is in the top ten clones. To note about this clone: No antigen is known for it. The sample holds no much larger clone one base away, and base qualities are not on file.

The sequence joins TRBV11-2 to TRBJ1-6; TRBD1 fits 7 bases in the junction. The sample here was CD4+ T cells from peripheral blood mononuclear cells, taken after pregnancy. The clonotype was recovered from a female donor with multiple sclerosis, enrolled in a pregnancy study. The DNA sequence follows: TGTGCCAGCAGCTTAGATACAGGGGTGAATTCACCCCTCCACTTT. Translated, it reads CASSLDTGVNSPLHF.